These T cell receptor beta chains were read from a single sample in a study of radiotherapy plus CTLA-4 blockade in lung cancer. Profiling relied on immunoSEQ multiplex PCR, and the TCRdb table lists in-frame clones only, not all of them. The table lists some 92,000 clones, 75% to 85% of them singletons, with around 3% in the top ten. Specimen: peripheral blood, collected from a patient treated with radiotherapy plus ipilimumab. Receptor source: a human donor with non-small cell lung cancer who had a partial response to radiotherapy plus ipilimumab. CDR3s include the opening cysteine and the closing phenylalanine or tryptophan. A D gene is named only where the DNA matches it firmly. A clone size is listed for some rows: how often the clone was seen (once, few, many), or a class if it is expanded.

D gene	clone size	J gene	V gene	CDR3 DNA	CDR3 protein
.	.	TRBJ1-1	TRBV7-2	TGTGCCAGCAGCTCCGGTGCAGGCTTAAACACTGAAGCTTTCTTT	CASSSGAGLNTEAFF
.	.	TRBJ2-1	TRBV28	TGTGCCAGCAGTCCTCAGAATGAGCAGTTCTTC	CASSPQNEQFF
.	.	TRBJ1-3	TRBV28	TGTGCCAGCAGTTTAGTAGCGGGTGGTGGAAACACCATATATTTT	CASSLVAGGGNTIYF
TRBD2	.	TRBJ2-1	TRBV29-1	TGCAGCGTTTCGGGGGGGTACAATGAGCAGTTCTTC	CSVSGGYNEQFF
TRBD1	few	TRBJ2-7	TRBV11-2	TGTGCCAGCAGCCCCCGGACAGGAACCTACGAGCAGTACTTC	CASSPRTGTYEQYF
.	.	TRBJ1-2	TRBV7-6	TGTGCCAGCAGCTTAGGGGTCAGGGGAACCTATGGCTACACCTTC	CASSLGVRGTYGYTF
TRBD2	.	TRBJ2-3	TRBV7-3	TGTGCCAGCAGCTTGGGACTAGCGGGAGGGACAGATACGCAGTATTTT	CASSLGLAGGTDTQYF
TRBD1	.	TRBJ1-4	TRBV7-8	TGTGCCAGCAGCCCGAACCCTGGGACAGGGCCCGAAAAACTGTTTTTT	CASSPNPGTGPEKLFF
TRBD1	few	TRBJ2-7	TRBV30	TGTGCCTGGAAACAGACAGGGATCCTGTACGAGCAGTACTTC	CAWKQTGILYEQYF
.	.	TRBJ2-5	TRBV7-3	TGTGCCAGCAGTAAGGTCGCCGGGGAGACCCAGTACTTC	CASSKVAGETQYF
TRBD1	.	TRBJ2-3	TRBV19	TGTGCCAGTCACATGACGACAGGGGGCCTAGATACGCAGTATTTT	CASHMTTGGLDTQYF
TRBD1	few	TRBJ1-2	TRBV5-4	TGTGCCAGCAGCCCCGGGACAGGGACGTATGGCTACACCTTC	CASSPGTGTYGYTF
TRBD1	.	TRBJ2-6	TRBV5-4	TGTGCCAGCAGCTTGGACAGGGGAGCTGGGGCCAACGTCCTGACTTTC	CASSLDRGAGANVLTF
.	.	TRBJ2-6	TRBV5-4	TGTGCCAGCAGCCCCGCCGTGGGGGCTAGCTCTGGGGCCAACGTCCTGACTTTC	CASSPAVGASSGANVLTF
TRBD2	.	TRBJ2-2	TRBV28	TGTGCCAGCAGTTTACTCCTAGCGGTAAACACCGGGGAGCTGTTTTTT	CASSLLLAVNTGELFF
.	.	TRBJ1-2	TRBV21-1	TGTGCCAGCAGCAAATGTGTCATCCCTAACTATGGCTACACCTTC	CASSKCVIPNYGYTF
.	.	TRBJ2-7	TRBV7-8	TGTGCCAGCAGCTTAGCCGTCTTTGGAGAGGTGAGCTACGAGCAGTACTTC	CASSLAVFGEVSYEQYF
.	.	TRBJ2-7	TRBV7-2	TGTGCCAGCAGCGGGAGAGTGGCCTACGAGCAGTACTTC	CASSGRVAYEQYF